This T cell receptor beta chain was sequenced for a study of neurological immune-mediated disorders. Time point reported: longitudinal time-point 3. This clonotype was seen at least ten times. TCRdb reanalysed the 5' RACE reads using MiXCR and keeps one entry per CDR3 protein. The sample yields approximately 48,000 distinct CDR3 sequences, 9.5% to 15% seen once. V lost 5 bases and J lost 7, with 21 bases in between. Per germline, CDR1 SGHTA and CDR2 FQGNSA. The CDR3 contains 15 residues. The chain uses TRBV7-2 and TRBJ2-7; D may be TRBD1 (5 bases). Sequencing input: PBMCs. The source is a male donor with HTLV-1-associated myelopathy (HAM/TSP). DNA of the CDR3: TGTGCCAGCAGCCCTCTTGGGATCTCATCAGGGGAGCAGTACTTC. Translated: CASSPLGISSGEQYF.